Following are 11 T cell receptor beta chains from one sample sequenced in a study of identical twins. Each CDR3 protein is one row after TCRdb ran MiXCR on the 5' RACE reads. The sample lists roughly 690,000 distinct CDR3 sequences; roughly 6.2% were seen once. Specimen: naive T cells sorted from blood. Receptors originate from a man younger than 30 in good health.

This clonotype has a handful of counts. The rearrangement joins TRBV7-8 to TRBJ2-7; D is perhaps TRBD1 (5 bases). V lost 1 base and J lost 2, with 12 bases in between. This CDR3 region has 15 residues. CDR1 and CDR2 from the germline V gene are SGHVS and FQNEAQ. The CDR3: CASSLDGDRAYEQYV. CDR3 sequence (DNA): TGTGCCAGCAGCTTAGACGGAGACAGAGCCTACGAGCAGTACGTC.

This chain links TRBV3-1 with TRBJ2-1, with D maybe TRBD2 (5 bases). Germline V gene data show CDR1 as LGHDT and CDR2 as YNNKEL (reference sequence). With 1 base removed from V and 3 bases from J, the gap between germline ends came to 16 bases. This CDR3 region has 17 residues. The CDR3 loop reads CASSQVPSRGYYNEQFF. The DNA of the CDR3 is TGTGCCAGCAGCCAAGTACCAAGTCGGGGATACTACAATGAGCAGTTCTTC.

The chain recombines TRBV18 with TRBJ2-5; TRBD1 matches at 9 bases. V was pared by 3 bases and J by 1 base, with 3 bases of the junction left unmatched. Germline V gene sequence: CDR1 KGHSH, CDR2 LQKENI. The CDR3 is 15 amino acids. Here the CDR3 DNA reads TGTGCCAGCTCACCGGGACAGGGTTCCCAAGAGACCCAGTACTTC. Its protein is CASSPGQGSQETQYF.

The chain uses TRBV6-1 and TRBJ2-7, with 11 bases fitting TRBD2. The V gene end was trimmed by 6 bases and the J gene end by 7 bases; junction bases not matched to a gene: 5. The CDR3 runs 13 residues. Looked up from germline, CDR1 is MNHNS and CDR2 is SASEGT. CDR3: CASRTSGAGEQYF. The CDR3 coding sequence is TGTGCCAGCAGGACTAGCGGGGCCGGGGAGCAGTACTTC.

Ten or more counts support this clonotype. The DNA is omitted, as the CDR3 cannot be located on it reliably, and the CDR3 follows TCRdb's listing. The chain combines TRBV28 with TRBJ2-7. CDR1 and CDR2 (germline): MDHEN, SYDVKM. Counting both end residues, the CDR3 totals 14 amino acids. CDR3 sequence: CASSSSSFGYEQYF.

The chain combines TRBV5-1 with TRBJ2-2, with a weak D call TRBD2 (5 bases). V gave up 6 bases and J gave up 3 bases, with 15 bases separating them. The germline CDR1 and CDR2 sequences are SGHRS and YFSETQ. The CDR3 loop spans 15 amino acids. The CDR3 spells CASTLESGYTGELFF. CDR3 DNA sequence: TGCGCCAGCACCCTCGAGAGCGGTTACACCGGGGAGCTGTTTTTT.

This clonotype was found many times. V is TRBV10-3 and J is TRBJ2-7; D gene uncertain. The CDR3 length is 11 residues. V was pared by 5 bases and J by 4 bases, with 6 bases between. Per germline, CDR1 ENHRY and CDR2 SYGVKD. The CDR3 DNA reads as TGTGCCATCAGTCCCCAGTACGAGCAGTACTTC. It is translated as CAISPQYEQYF.

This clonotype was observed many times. DNA of the CDR3: TGTGCCAGCTCCAAAGGGGTACTAGGAACCAATGAGCAGTTCTTC. Translated: CASSKGVLGTNEQFF. The chain employs TRBV12-3 or TRBV12-4 and TRBJ2-1; D is possibly TRBD1 or TRBD2 (5 bases each). This CDR3 is built from 15 residues. The ends were cut back, 8 bases at V and 6 bases at J, with 20 bases in the middle.

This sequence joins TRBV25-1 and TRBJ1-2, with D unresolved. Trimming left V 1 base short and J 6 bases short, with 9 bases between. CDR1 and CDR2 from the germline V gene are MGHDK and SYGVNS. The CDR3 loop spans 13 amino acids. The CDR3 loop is CASSESLANGYTF. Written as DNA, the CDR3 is TGTGCCAGCAGTGAATCACTTGCAAATGGCTACACCTTC.

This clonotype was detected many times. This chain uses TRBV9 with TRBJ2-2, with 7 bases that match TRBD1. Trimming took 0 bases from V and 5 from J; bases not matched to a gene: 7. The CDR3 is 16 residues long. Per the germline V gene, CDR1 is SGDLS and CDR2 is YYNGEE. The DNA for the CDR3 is TGTGCCAGCAGCGTAGCTTTCGCAGGGGGAACCGGGGAGCTGTTTTTT. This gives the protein CASSVAFAGGTGELFF. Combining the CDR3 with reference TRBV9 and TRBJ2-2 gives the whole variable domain DSGVTQTPKHLITATGQRVTLRCSPRSGDLSVYWYQQSLDQGLQFLIQYYNGEERAKGNILERFSAQQFPDLHSELNLSSLELGDSALYFCASSVAFAGGTGELFFGEGSRLTVL.

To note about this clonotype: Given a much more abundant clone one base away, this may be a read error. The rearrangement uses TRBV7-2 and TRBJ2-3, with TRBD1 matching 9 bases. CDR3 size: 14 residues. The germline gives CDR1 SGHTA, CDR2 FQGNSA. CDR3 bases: TGTGCCAGCAGCTTTACAGGGGGCATAGATACGCTGTATTTT. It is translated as CASSFTGGIDTLYF.